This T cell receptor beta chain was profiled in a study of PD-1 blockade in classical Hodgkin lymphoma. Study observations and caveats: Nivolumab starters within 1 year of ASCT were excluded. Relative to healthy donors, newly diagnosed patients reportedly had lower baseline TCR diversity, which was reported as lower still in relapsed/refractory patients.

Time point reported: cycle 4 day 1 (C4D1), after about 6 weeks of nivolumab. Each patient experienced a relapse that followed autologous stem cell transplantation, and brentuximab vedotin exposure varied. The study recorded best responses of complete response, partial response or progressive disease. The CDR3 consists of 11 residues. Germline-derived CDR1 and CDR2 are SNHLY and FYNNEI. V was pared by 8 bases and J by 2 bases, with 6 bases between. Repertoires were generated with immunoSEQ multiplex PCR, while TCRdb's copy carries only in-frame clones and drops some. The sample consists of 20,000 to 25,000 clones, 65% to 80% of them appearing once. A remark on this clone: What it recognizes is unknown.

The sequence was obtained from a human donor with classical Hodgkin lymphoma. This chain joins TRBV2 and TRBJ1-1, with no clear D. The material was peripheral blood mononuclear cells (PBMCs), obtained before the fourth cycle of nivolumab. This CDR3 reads CASLPNTEAFF. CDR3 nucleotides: TGTGCCAGCTTACCCAACACTGAAGCTTTCTTT.